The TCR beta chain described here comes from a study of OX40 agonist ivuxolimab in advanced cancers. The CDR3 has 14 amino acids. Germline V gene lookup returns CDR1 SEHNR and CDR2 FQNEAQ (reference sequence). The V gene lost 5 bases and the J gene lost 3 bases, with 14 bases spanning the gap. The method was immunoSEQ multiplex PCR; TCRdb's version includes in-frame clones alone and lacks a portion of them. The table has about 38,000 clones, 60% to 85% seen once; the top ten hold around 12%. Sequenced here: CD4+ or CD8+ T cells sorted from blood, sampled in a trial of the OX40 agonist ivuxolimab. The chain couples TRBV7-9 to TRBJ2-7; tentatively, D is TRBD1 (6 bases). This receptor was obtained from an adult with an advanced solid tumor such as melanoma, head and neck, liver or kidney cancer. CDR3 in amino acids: CASSKMDSYYEQYF. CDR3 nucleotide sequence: TGTGCCAGCAGCAAAATGGACAGCTACTACGAGCAGTACTTC.